These 24 T cell receptor beta chains share one sample of origin, sequenced in a study of monozygotic twins with inflammatory bowel disease. Each CDR3 protein gets one entry in TCRdb, which reprocessed the 5' RACE reads and gives no DNA. The sample totals about 160,000 distinct CDR3 sequences. The sequencing input was blood. The source is a human donor with ulcerative colitis or Crohn's disease, or a healthy co-twin of an affected twin (not recorded which).

V and J are TRBV5-6 and TRBJ2-3. Germline loops: CDR1 SGHDT, CDR2 YYEEEE. CDR3 length equals 14 residues. CDR3 amino acids: CASSGLPSTDTQYF.

J is TRBJ2-1 and V is TRBV6-2 or TRBV6-3; there is no DNA to check the TCRdb D call of TRBD2. The CDR3 has 18 residues. The germline V gene has CDR1 MNHEY and CDR2 SVGEGT. The CDR3 reads CASSPTSGRGSSYNEQFF.

This chain joins TRBV28 and TRBJ2-1. CDR1 MDHEN and CDR2 SYDVKM come from the germline V gene. The CDR3 loop spans 17 amino acids. CDR3 residues: CASSFARGSGSYNEQFF.

The chain joins TRBV6-5 to TRBJ2-1; TCRdb reports TRBD2, a call that lacks DNA to check it against. Germline values: CDR1 MNHEY, CDR2 SVGAGI. The CDR3 covers 18 residues. CDR3 in amino acids: CASSYGTSGRSSYNEQFF.

V is TRBV5-6 and J is TRBJ2-4; the TRBD1 assignment by TCRdb is unverifiable without DNA. The CDR3 covers 13 residues. Germline V gene lookup returns CDR1 SGHDT and CDR2 YYEEEE. The CDR3 protein is CASSPTGGRIQYF.

The rearrangement links TRBV5-1 to TRBJ2-5; no DNA is available, so the TRBD1 call from TCRdb remains unchecked. This CDR3 has 17 amino acids. Germline values: CDR1 SGHRS, CDR2 YFSETQ. The CDR3 reads CASSLVLAQGVPETQYF.

The CDR3 loop reads CASSVDGGNIQYF. The gene calls are TRBV9 and TRBJ2-4; the TRBD1 assignment by TCRdb is unverifiable without DNA. Germline-derived CDR1 and CDR2 are SGDLS and YYNGEE. CDR3 length: 13 residues. Full variable domain (outside the CDR3, taken from reference TRBV9 and TRBJ2-4): DSGVTQTPKHLITATGQRVTLRCSPRSGDLSVYWYQQSLDQGLQFLIQYYNGEERAKGNILERFSAQQFPDLHSELNLSSLELGDSALYFCASSVDGGNIQYFGAGTRLSVL.

The J gene is TRBJ2-3, the V gene TRBV4-3; the D gene TCRdb calls, TRBD2, cannot be checked with no DNA. This CDR3 comprises 17 residues. Looked up from germline, CDR1 is LGHNA and CDR2 is YSLEER. The CDR3 reads CASSQERAPGGTDTQYF.

The chain employs TRBV12-3 or TRBV12-4 and TRBJ2-3; the TCRdb call, TRBD2, lacks DNA for checking. There are 17 residues in the CDR3. This CDR3 reads CASSFRQISGVTDTQYF.

The J gene is TRBJ2-1, the V gene TRBV19. The CDR3 spans 14 residues. The germline V gene has CDR1 LNHDA and CDR2 SQIVND (reference sequence). CDR3 sequence: CASSIRRSYNEQFF.

The V call is TRBV24-1, the J call TRBJ2-2. This CDR3 is built from 15 residues. The V gene's germline CDR1 is KGHDR and CDR2 SFDVKD. The chain's CDR3 is CATEARSSNTGELFF.

V gene TRBV10-3 combines with J gene TRBJ1-1. Germline-derived CDR1 and CDR2 are ENHRY and SYGVKD. There are 13 residues in the CDR3. This CDR3 is CAISEKGNTEAFF.

The V and J genes are TRBV25-1 and TRBJ2-6; TCRdb's D gene call, TRBD1, goes unchecked for lack of DNA. This CDR3 spans 16 amino acids. Looked up from germline, CDR1 is MGHDK and CDR2 is SYGVNS. CDR3 in amino acids: CASSGGGESGANVLTF.

The chain employs TRBV30 and TRBJ2-7; TCRdb's D call of TRBD2 is untestable without DNA. This CDR3 has 13 amino acids. The germline gives CDR1 GTSNPN, CDR2 SVGIG (reference sequence). The CDR3 here is CAWTAEVGYEQYF.

The rearrangement uses TRBV28 and TRBJ2-7. CDR3 length equals 14 residues. CDR1 and CDR2 from the germline V gene are MDHEN and SYDVKM. The CDR3 loop is CASSLAGVAYEQYF.

The chain uses TRBV24-1 and TRBJ2-5; as DNA is missing, the TRBD1 call by TCRdb cannot be tested. There are 16 residues in the CDR3. From germline, CDR1 is KGHDR and CDR2 SFDVKD. The CDR3 here is CATSQFARRGLETQYF.

The chain employs TRBV20-1 and TRBJ2-3; TCRdb returns TRBD1, unconfirmable since there is no DNA. The CDR3 has 12 residues. Per the germline V gene, CDR1 is DFQATT and CDR2 is SNEGSKA (reference sequence). CDR3 residues: CSARGGTDTQYF.

The V gene is TRBV7-2, the J gene TRBJ2-1; TCRdb proposes TRBD1, but this gene call is untestable without DNA. Germline V lookup: CDR1 SGHTA, CDR2 FQGNSA. The CDR3 extends over 15 amino acids. CDR3 residues: CASSVGQLSYNEQFF.

Here the CDR3 reads CASSPGFGSLRNEQFF. The V gene is TRBV12-3 or TRBV12-4, the J gene TRBJ2-1; TCRdb proposes TRBD2, but this gene call is untestable without DNA. This CDR3 is 16 amino acids long.

CDR3 region: CASRFGTGGLEQFF. The chain links TRBV6-2 or TRBV6-3 to TRBJ2-1; with no DNA, the TCRdb D assignment of TRBD1 cannot be verified. CDR3 length equals 14 residues. The germline gives CDR1 MNHEY, CDR2 SVGEGT.

This chain links TRBV6-1 with TRBJ2-7; the TRBD1 assignment by TCRdb is unverifiable without DNA. The germline CDR1 and CDR2 sequences are MNHNS and SASEGT. This CDR3 region has 15 residues. CDR3 in amino acids: CASREGHHSSYEQYF.

This chain connects TRBV6-2 or TRBV6-3 to TRBJ1-1; TCRdb calls TRBD1, which cannot be checked without DNA. Germline V lookup: CDR1 MNHEY, CDR2 SVGEGT. CDR3 size: 15 residues. This chain's CDR3 is CASSLLGQLNTEAFF.

The chain couples TRBV5-1 to TRBJ2-2; with no DNA, the TCRdb D assignment of TRBD2 cannot be verified. The germline CDR1 and CDR2 sequences are SGHRS and YFSETQ. The CDR3 extends over 17 amino acids. The CDR3 loop is CASSLDALAGVTGELFF.

The chain employs TRBV10-3 and TRBJ2-3. The CDR3 totals 11 residues. Germline assignment: CDR1 ENHRY and CDR2 SYGVKD. The CDR3 reads CAIGVTDTQYF.